This TCR beta chain was captured in a study of blood T cells in healthy people across ages. This CDR3 region has 13 residues. Trimming took off 7 bases at V and 0 bases at J, with 9 bases between the two ends. Per the germline V gene, CDR1 is ENHRY and CDR2 is SYGVKD. Combining a sample-barcoded 5' primer with a J-beta primer mix, a second PCR ran for roughly 7 to 12 cycles. Each CDR3 protein is one row after TCRdb ran MiXCR on the 5' RACE reads. Of 600,000 to 900,000 distinct CDR3 sequences listed, roughly 26% are singletons. The same sample was also used in a study of T cells of mothers and their children. Per that paper: The whole RNA yield was converted to cDNA, around 1.4 ug per 15 ul.

This receptor was taken from a boy aged 5-17 years in good health. The V call is TRBV10-3, the J call TRBJ1-2; D is unclear. The sample comprised blood. The CDR3 DNA is TGTGCCATCACTCGTCAGTCTAACTATGGCTACACCTTC. Translated, it gives CAITRQSNYGYTF.